Sequencing of this T cell receptor (beta chain) was carried out in a study of blood T cell repertoires in COVID-19. Study details: The United States, Italy and Spain were the sources of the acute and convalescent COVID-19 samples. The cDNA or gDNA used as material had been derived from T cells, B-cell-depleted T cells, or PBMCs.

The trim removed 3 bases at V and 6 bases at J, leaving 12 bases unmatched. Germline loops: CDR1 MNHEY, CDR2 SMNVEV (reference sequence). This CDR3 spans 16 amino acids. In the authors' workflow: Estimates of nucleated cell counts were drawn from the amplification of reference gene primers. Sequenced by immunoSEQ multiplex PCR; TCRdb stores in-frame clones only, minus some. That table furnishes V, J and clone size, whereas the DNA furnished D and trimming. Here the sample spans 150,000 to 200,000 clones, around four fifths being singletons. The chain couples TRBV27 to TRBJ2-3, with 7 bases identical to TRBD2. The receptor was derived from a man aged 65-85 years with acute or convalescent COVID-19. Sequenced input: peripheral blood. The CDR3 DNA reads TGTGCCAGCAGTTTCCCCAGCGGACCCGGGGGGGATACGCAGTATTTT. Translated, it gives CASSFPSGPGGDTQYF.